Listed below are T cell receptor beta chains from one sample, sequenced in a study of OX40 agonist ivuxolimab in advanced cancers. Sequenced by immunoSEQ multiplex PCR; TCRdb stores in-frame clones only, minus some. Of about 54,000 clones in the sample, approximately 90% are singletons; the top ten hold 1.2% to 1.5%. The sequencing used CD4+ or CD8+ T cells sorted from blood, collected in a trial of the OX40 agonist ivuxolimab. The source is an adult with an advanced solid tumor such as melanoma, head and neck, liver or kidney cancer. Both conserved end residues are trimmed from each CDR3.

v_call: TRBV30
j_call: TRBJ2-5
cdr3_length: 11
cdr3_aa: AWSRGGKETQY

v_call: TRBV5-1
j_call: TRBJ2-1
cdr3_length: 13
cdr3_aa: ASSLGGLDYNEQF

v_call: TRBV5-1
j_call: TRBJ2-7
cdr3_length: 14
cdr3_aa: ASSLFRDSNQYEQY

v_call: TRBV7-2
j_call: TRBJ2-7
cdr3_length: 13
cdr3_aa: ASSRGQGASGEQY

v_call: TRBV2
j_call: TRBJ1-2
cdr3_length: 10
cdr3_aa: ASSPGPSGYT

v_call: TRBV7-2
j_call: TRBJ1-3
cdr3_length: 12
cdr3_aa: ASSLLHSGNTIY

v_call: TRBV11-2
j_call: TRBJ1-1
cdr3_length: 10
cdr3_aa: ASSLEYSETF

v_call: TRBV5-1
j_call: TRBJ1-2
cdr3_length: 11
cdr3_aa: ASKGDSLYGYT

v_call: TRBV5-1
j_call: TRBJ2-7
cdr3_length: 13
cdr3_aa: ASSPGQVGPYEQY

v_call: TRBV27
j_call: TRBJ1-5
cdr3_length: 12
cdr3_aa: ASSSGQGNQPQH

v_call: TRBV11-2
j_call: TRBJ2-1
cdr3_length: 13
cdr3_aa: ASSLGGGPANEQF

v_call: TRBV6-6
j_call: TRBJ2-7
cdr3_length: 12
cdr3_aa: ASRATTGRYEQY

v_call: TRBV25-1
j_call: TRBJ2-3
cdr3_length: 12
cdr3_aa: ASSESGSQDTQY

v_call: TRBV5-1
j_call: TRBJ2-5
cdr3_length: 12
cdr3_aa: ASSLVRREETQY

v_call: TRBV27
j_call: TRBJ2-1
cdr3_length: 13
cdr3_aa: ASSPGRTFYNEQF

v_call: TRBV29-1
j_call: TRBJ2-3
cdr3_length: 11
cdr3_aa: SVAGRITDTQY

v_call: TRBV5-5
j_call: TRBJ2-1
cdr3_length: 12
cdr3_aa: ASSQTARVNEQF

v_call: TRBV5-1
j_call: TRBJ2-5
cdr3_length: 12
cdr3_aa: ASSPRQRQETQY

v_call: TRBV10-3
j_call: TRBJ1-2
cdr3_length: 13
cdr3_aa: AISERQGSNYGYT

v_call: TRBV6-1
j_call: TRBJ2-2
cdr3_length: 12
cdr3_aa: ASSVMTGTGELF

v_call: TRBV30
j_call: TRBJ2-7
cdr3_length: 10
cdr3_aa: AWSSGVYEQY

v_call: TRBV11-2
j_call: TRBJ1-1
cdr3_length: 14
cdr3_aa: ASSLQGAGISTEAF

v_call: TRBV9
j_call: TRBJ1-1
cdr3_length: 13
cdr3_aa: ASSGGSLSFTEAF

v_call: TRBV28
j_call: TRBJ2-7
cdr3_length: 11
cdr3_aa: ASSTDRPYEQY

v_call: TRBV28
j_call: TRBJ1-1
cdr3_length: 12
cdr3_aa: ASTRDRKNTEAF

v_call: TRBV6-5
j_call: TRBJ1-1
cdr3_length: 10
cdr3_aa: ASSSRTGAWF

v_call: TRBV7-8
j_call: TRBJ2-3
cdr3_length: 13
cdr3_aa: ASGLTGGWGDTQY

v_call: TRBV11-2
j_call: TRBJ2-7
cdr3_length: 13
cdr3_aa: ASSSGTGSSYEQY

v_call: TRBV2
j_call: TRBJ1-5
cdr3_length: 13
cdr3_aa: ASSENGGGNQPQH

v_call: TRBV28
j_call: TRBJ1-5
cdr3_length: 14
cdr3_aa: ASYKGQGYYEQPQH

v_call: TRBV11-2
j_call: TRBJ2-5
cdr3_length: 12
cdr3_aa: ASSQLGGQETQY

v_call: TRBV18
j_call: TRBJ1-1
cdr3_length: 13
cdr3_aa: ASSPGTGGNTEAF

v_call: TRBV5-6
j_call: TRBJ2-4
cdr3_length: 12
cdr3_aa: ASSRGQGKNIQY

v_call: TRBV5-5
j_call: TRBJ2-5
cdr3_length: 14
cdr3_aa: ASSLAYTGIGETQY

v_call: TRBV2
j_call: TRBJ1-2
cdr3_length: 13
cdr3_aa: ASSVRTGGDYGYT

v_call: TRBV7-8
j_call: TRBJ2-7
cdr3_length: 12
cdr3_aa: ASSMTSGGHEQY

v_call: TRBV28
j_call: TRBJ1-2
cdr3_length: 11
cdr3_aa: ASSSQLRHGYT

v_call: TRBV19
j_call: TRBJ1-5
cdr3_length: 13
cdr3_aa: ASSKGDLGNQPQH

v_call: TRBV7-3
j_call: TRBJ2-5
cdr3_length: 13
cdr3_aa: ASSLMGTVLETQY

v_call: TRBV4-2
j_call: TRBJ1-5
cdr3_length: 10
cdr3_aa: ASSRRDRVSH

v_call: TRBV7-6
j_call: TRBJ2-7
cdr3_length: 13
cdr3_aa: ASSLYSGQGNEQY

v_call: TRBV7-2
j_call: TRBJ2-5
cdr3_length: 14
cdr3_aa: ASSLASSGGAETQY

v_call: TRBV30
j_call: TRBJ2-5
cdr3_length: 12
cdr3_aa: ATTRALPKETQY